Described below is a single T cell receptor (beta chain) sequence and its context. The antigen is not known. The V gene end was trimmed by 7 bases and the J gene end by 2 bases; junction bases not matched to a gene: 11. Germline values: CDR1 MDHEN, CDR2 SYDVKM. This CDR3 spans 17 amino acids. This record belongs to a study of T-cell reconstitution after alpha-beta-depleted transplantation in children. Broader study findings: It was surviving recipient T cells and thymic progenitors that gave some patients high TCRbeta diversity at day 60.

Using unique molecular identifiers, the investigators prepared the TCRbeta library. MiXCR, applied by TCRdb to the PCR reads, yields one record per CDR3 protein. Among about 980,000 distinct CDR3 sequences, around 30% were seen once, and the ten largest hold over 25%. This receptor was taken from a boy in the first two years of life who had a stem cell transplant for SCID, so the T cells may come from the graft donor. The V and J genes are TRBV28 and TRBJ2-5, with TRBD2 matching over 12 bases. The source was PBMCs, mostly from graft donor cells, collected 360 days after TCRalphabeta/CD19-depleted stem cell transplant. The CDR3 DNA follows: TGTGCCAGCACACCCTATCGACTAGCGGGGGAGCAAGAGACCCAGTACTTC. The encoded protein is CASTPYRLAGEQETQYF.